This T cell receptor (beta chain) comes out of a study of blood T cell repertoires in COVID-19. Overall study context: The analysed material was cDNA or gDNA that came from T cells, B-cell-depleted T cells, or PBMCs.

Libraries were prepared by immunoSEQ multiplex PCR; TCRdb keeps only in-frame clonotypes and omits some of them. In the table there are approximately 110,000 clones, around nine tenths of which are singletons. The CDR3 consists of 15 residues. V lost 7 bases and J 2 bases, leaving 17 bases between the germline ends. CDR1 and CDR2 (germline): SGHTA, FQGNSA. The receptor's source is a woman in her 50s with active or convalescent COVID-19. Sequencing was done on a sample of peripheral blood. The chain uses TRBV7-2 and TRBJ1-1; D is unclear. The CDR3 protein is CASTPVGGLNTEAFF. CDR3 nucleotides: TGTGCCAGCACTCCTGTGGGAGGGCTAAACACTGAAGCTTTCTTT.